The 6 T cell receptor beta chains below were found in one sample sequenced in a study of cytomegalovirus exposure and HLA in healthy donors. TCRdb's table, derived via immunoSEQ multiplex PCR, lists solely in-frame clones and lacks some. The top ten clones hold about 0.85% of a sample with fewer than 350,000 clones, roughly 90% of them seen once. The specimen sequenced was PBMCs. The source is a woman aged 18-29 years in good health and CMV-seronegative.

The chain links TRBV7-7 to TRBJ2-2; 10 bases align to TRBD2. With 1 base clipped from V and 5 bases from J, the junction kept 1 base outside the gene matches. The CDR3 spans 15 residues. Germline lookup yields CDR1 SSHAT and CDR2 FNYEAQ (reference sequence). The CDR3 loop reads CASSLEAGGTGELFF. The CDR3 DNA is TGTGCCAGCAGCTTAGAAGCGGGAGGGACCGGGGAGCTGTTTTTT.

Notes on this clone: The sample holds other DNA sequences that translate to the same CDR3. The chain couples TRBV4-3 to TRBJ2-7, with 13 nucleotides matching TRBD2. The CDR3 has 15 residues. The trim removed 4 bases at V and 1 base at J, leaving 1 base unmatched. Per the germline V gene, CDR1 is LGHNA and CDR2 is YSLEER. The DNA of the CDR3 is TGCGCCAGCAGCCGGGGACTAGCGGGATCCTACGAGCAGTACTTC. Protein sequence: CASSRGLAGSYEQYF.

This chain connects TRBV6-5 to TRBJ2-5; tentative D call: TRBD2 (6 bases). V was shortened by 5 bases and J by 7 bases, with 14 bases between the two germline ends. There are 13 residues in the CDR3. Looked up from germline, CDR1 is MNHEY and CDR2 is SVGAGI. This CDR3 is CASSEGEVGTQYF. The CDR3 region has the DNA TGTGCCAGCAGTGAAGGGGAGGTTGGGACCCAGTACTTC.

The rearrangement uses TRBV2 and TRBJ2-5; no definite D call. The CDR3 extends over 14 amino acids. V was shortened by 3 bases and J by 5 bases, with 13 bases between the two germline ends. Per germline, CDR1 SNHLY and CDR2 FYNNEI. The CDR3 spells CASSESLPGETQYF. CDR3 coding DNA: TGTGCCAGCAGTGAGTCTCTGCCCGGGGAGACCCAGTACTTC.

The gene calls are TRBV6-4 and TRBJ2-2; the match to TRBD1 covers 7 bases. The germline gives CDR1 MRHNA, CDR2 SNTAGT. The CDR3 runs 13 residues. V was clipped by 6 bases and J by 5 bases; unmatched bases: 3. The CDR3 reads CASSLTGTGELFF. The CDR3 DNA reads TGTGCCAGCAGCTTGACAGGGACCGGGGAGCTGTTTTTT.

This clone was seen a few times. This chain links TRBV7-3 with TRBJ2-1; D gene ambiguous. V dropped 0 bases and J dropped 5 bases, with 14 bases sitting between them. Looked up from germline, CDR1 is SGHTA and CDR2 is FQGTGA. The CDR3 consists of 16 residues. The CDR3 reads CASSLTGFPTDNEQFF. The CDR3 DNA is TGTGCCAGCAGCTTAACGGGCTTCCCCACAGACAATGAGCAGTTCTTC. Looking up the rest from reference TRBV7-3 and TRBJ2-1 gives the full variable domain: GAGVSQTPSNKVTEKGKYVELRCDPISGHTALYWYRQSLGQGPEFLIYFQGTGAADDSGLPNDRFFAVRPEGSVSTLKIQRTERGDSAVYLCASSLTGFPTDNEQFFGPGTRLTVL.